What follows describes a single T cell receptor (beta chain). Its antigen has not been determined. No much larger clone is present one base from it, and per-base qualities are unavailable. The CDR3 regions of human TCRbeta chains were subjected to immunosequencing. Per the authors' processing: TCRs in the repertoires were matched against a reference library of SARS-CoV-2-specific TCRs that had been generated with the MIRA antigen-specificity platform. Breadth was defined as the fraction of unique TCRs that were SARS-CoV-2-associated, and depth was defined as the fraction of total T cells that were SARS-CoV-2-associated. Each spike-specific TCR was assigned to its reactive spike region and to a CD4 or CD8 class using the MIRA data. Log10-transformed breadth and depth values were compared by one-way ANOVA with Sidak's multiple comparisons tests. TCRdb's version of the immuneACCESS table is confined to in-frame rearrangements and falls short of the full clone set. An unresolved V gene accounts for under half of the shortfall where checked; the remainder is of unknown origin. The V and J calls and the clone size are those of that table, but D and trimming were determined from the DNA. In this sample the table shows 150,000 or so clones, approximately 91% of which occur a single time. 6.3% of the sample goes to the ten largest clones.

From the cysteine up to the phenylalanine, the CDR3 has a length of 14 residues. The only DNA kept is the CDR3, 42 bases in frame from the first base. The junction shows trimming of 3 bases on V and 6 bases on J, and the gene matches do not reach 5 bases of it. CDR1 and CDR2 were assigned from the germline V gene as MNHNS and SASEGT. The data belong to a study of T cell responses to AZD1222 COVID-19 vaccine (dated by TCRdb to the early 2020s). Some background on the complete study: AZD1222 recipients whose second dose came at about 4 weeks and those whose second dose came at about 12 weeks were combined into one group, since spike-specific TCR depth and breadth did not differ between the two schedules. TCR sequencing covered some 240 trial participants: 207 given two doses of AZD1222 and approximately 26 given two doses of MenACWY control vaccine. Trial participants were enrolled by age into 18-55, 56-69 and 70-plus year subgroups, with roughly 160, 29 and 62 TCR-sequenced participants respectively.

Per the publication, the time point label means: baseline before first vaccination. Samples from vaccinated people were obtained from the UK trials COV001 and COV002, which included a single-blind randomized controlled phase 2/3 trial of AZD1222 (ChAdOx1 nCoV-19) in healthy adults. For TCRbeta chain sequencing, PBMC samples were collected from trial participants at day 0 and at day 28 after the second dose. Points the paper makes about the study in general: Most participants were white British and females outnumbered males, and the authors suggested that clonal diversity may have been underestimated. Conclusions about previously exposed vaccinees were limited because only a handful of AZD1222 recipients were SARS-CoV-2 seropositive at baseline. Nearly half of unique spike-specific TCRs reportedly recognized epitopes outside regions mutated in the B.1.351 and B.1.1.7 variants. The 56-69-year group was small, and its depth increase did not reach significance, likely because of low power. Vaccine-associated CD4 TCRs spanned the whole spike protein, with dominant responses in regions 160-218 and 743-854. After two AZD1222 doses, spike-specific TCR breadth and depth were significantly higher than at day 0 and than in MenACWY recipients. Because no samples from the day 14 peak response were available, repertoires could be characterized only after the peak T cell response.

This receptor was obtained from an adult in good health. Sequencing was performed on peripheral blood, taken on day 0 of AZD1222 vaccination. The rearranged segments are TRBV6-1 and TRBJ1-2; 9 central nucleotides agree with TRBD1. The DNA sequence is as follows: TGTGCCAGCAGTGAGGACAGGGGAGGCGATGGCTACACCTTC. Its translation reads: CASSEDRGGDGYTF.